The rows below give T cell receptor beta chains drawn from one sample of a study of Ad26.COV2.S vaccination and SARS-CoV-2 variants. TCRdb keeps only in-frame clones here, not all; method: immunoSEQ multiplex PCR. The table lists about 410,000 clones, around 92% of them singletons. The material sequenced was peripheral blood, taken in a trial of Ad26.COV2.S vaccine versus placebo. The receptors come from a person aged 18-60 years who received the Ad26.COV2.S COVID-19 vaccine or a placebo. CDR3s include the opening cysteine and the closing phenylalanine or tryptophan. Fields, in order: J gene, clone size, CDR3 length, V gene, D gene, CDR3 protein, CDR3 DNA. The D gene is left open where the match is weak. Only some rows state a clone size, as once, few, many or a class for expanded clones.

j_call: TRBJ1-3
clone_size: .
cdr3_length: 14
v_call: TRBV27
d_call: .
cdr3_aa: CASSANRVGNTIYF
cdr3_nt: TGTGCCAGCAGTGCAAACAGGGTCGGAAACACCATATATTTT

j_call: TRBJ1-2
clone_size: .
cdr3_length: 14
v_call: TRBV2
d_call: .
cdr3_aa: CASSKPTESYGYTF
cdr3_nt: TGTGCCAGCAGCAAACCGACAGAATCCTATGGCTACACCTTC

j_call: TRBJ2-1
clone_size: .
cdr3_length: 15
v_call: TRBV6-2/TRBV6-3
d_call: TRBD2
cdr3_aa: CASSLPGTSGGSKFF
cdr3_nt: TGTGCCAGCAGTTTACCCGGGACTAGCGGGGGTTCGAAGTTCTTC

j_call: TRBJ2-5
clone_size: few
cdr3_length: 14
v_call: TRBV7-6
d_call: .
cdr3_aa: CASSVGGRGETQYF
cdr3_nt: TGTGCCAGCAGCGTAGGGGGTCGAGGGGAGACCCAGTACTTC

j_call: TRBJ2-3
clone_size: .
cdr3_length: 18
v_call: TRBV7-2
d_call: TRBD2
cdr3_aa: CASSLRASGGTYTDTQYF
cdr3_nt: TGTGCCAGCAGCTTAAGGGCTAGCGGGGGGACTTACACAGATACGCAGTATTTT

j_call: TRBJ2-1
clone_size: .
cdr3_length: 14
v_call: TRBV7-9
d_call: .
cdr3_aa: CAREPVGENNEQFF
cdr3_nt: TGTGCCAGGGAACCAGTAGGAGAAAACAATGAGCAGTTCTTC

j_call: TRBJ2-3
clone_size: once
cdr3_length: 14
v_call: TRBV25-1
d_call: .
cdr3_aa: CASSELRGTDTQYF
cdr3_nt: TGTGCCAGCAGTGAATTACGGGGGACAGATACGCAGTATTTT

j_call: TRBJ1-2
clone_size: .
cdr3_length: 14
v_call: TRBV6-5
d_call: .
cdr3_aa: CASSYFMTGGGYTF
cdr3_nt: TGTGCCAGCAGTTACTTTATGACAGGAGGGGGCTACACCTTC

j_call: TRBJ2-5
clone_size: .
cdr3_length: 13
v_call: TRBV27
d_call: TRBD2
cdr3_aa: CASSSGLAETQYF
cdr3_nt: TGTGCCAGCAGTTCGGGACTAGCGGAGACCCAGTACTTC

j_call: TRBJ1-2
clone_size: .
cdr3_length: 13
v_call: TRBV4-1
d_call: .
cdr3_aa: CASSPAVDYGYTF
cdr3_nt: TGCGCCAGCAGCCCCGCTGTCGACTATGGCTACACCTTC

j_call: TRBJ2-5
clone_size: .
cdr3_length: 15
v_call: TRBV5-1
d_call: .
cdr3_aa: CASSLDRARQETQYF
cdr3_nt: TGCGCCAGCAGCTTGGACAGGGCTCGTCAAGAGACCCAGTACTTC

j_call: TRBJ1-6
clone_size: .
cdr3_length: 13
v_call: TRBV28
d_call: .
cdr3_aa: CASTPHHNSPLHF
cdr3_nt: TGTGCCAGCACGCCACACCATAATTCACCCCTCCACTTT

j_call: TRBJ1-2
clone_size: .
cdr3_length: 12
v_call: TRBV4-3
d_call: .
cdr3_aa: CASSPGGYGYTF
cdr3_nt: TGCGCCAGCAGCCCCGGGGGCTATGGCTACACCTTC

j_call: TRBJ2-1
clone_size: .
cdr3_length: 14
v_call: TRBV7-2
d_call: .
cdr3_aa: CASSLGTVYNEQFF
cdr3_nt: TGTGCCAGCAGCTTAGGGACGGTCTACAATGAGCAGTTCTTC

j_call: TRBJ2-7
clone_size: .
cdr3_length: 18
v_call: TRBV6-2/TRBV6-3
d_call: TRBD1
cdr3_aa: CASSNLFDTGTGGYEQYF
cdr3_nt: TGTGCCAGCAGCAACCTTTTTGATACCGGGACAGGGGGCTACGAGCAGTACTTC

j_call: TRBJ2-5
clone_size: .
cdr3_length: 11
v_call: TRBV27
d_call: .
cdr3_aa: CASSSLETQYF
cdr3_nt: TGTGCCAGCAGTTCGTTAGAGACCCAGTACTTC

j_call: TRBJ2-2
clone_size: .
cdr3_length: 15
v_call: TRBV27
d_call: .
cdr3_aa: CASSLSSGVAGELFF
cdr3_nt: TGTGCCAGCAGTTTATCCTCAGGGGTTGCCGGGGAGCTGTTTTTT

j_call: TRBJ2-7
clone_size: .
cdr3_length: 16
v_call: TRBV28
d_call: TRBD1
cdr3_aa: CASSAPDRDRAHEQYF
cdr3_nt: TGTGCCAGCAGTGCCCCAGACCGGGACAGGGCCCACGAGCAGTACTTC

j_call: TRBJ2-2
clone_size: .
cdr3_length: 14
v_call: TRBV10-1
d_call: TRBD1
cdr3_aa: CASSLHRGAGELFF
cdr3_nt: TGCGCCAGCAGTCTACACAGGGGAGCCGGGGAGCTGTTTTTT

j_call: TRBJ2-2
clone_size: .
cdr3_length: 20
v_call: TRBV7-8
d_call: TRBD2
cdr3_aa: CASSLVDSGGTSEGTGELFF
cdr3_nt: TGTGCCAGCAGCTTAGTGGATAGCGGGGGGACCAGCGAAGGCACCGGGGAGCTGTTTTTT

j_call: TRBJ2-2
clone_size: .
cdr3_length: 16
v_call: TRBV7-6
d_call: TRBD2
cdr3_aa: CASSVGLAVGAGELFF
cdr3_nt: TGTGCCAGCAGCGTGGGACTAGCGGTAGGCGCCGGGGAGCTGTTTTTT

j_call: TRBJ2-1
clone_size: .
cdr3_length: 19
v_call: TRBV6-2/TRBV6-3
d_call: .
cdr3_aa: CASSYSRADTLNSYNEQFF
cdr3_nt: TGTGCCAGCAGTTACTCTAGGGCGGACACTCTTAACTCCTACAATGAGCAGTTCTTC

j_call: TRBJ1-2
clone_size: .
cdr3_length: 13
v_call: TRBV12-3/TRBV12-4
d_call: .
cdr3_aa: CASSLGLRTLYTF
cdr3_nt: TGTGCCAGCAGTTTGGGACTACGGACCCTCTACACCTTC

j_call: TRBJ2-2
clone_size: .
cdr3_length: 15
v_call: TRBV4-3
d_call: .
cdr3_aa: CASSQELPNTGELFF
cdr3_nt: TGCGCCAGCAGCCAAGAACTACCAAACACCGGGGAGCTGTTTTTT

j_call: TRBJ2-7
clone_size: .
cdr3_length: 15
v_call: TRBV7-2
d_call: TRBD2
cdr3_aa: CASSLQLAGTYEQYF
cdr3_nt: TGTGCCAGCAGCTTACAACTAGCGGGGACCTACGAGCAGTACTTC

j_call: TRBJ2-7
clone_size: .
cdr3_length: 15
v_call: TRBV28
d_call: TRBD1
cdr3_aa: CASSSDRGHPYEQYF
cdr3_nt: TGTGCCAGCAGTTCGGACAGGGGGCACCCCTACGAGCAGTACTTC

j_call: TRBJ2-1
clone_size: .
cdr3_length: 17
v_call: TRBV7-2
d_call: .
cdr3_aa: CASSPKTARADSNEQFF
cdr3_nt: TGTGCCAGCAGCCCCAAGACCGCGAGGGCAGATAGTAATGAGCAGTTCTTC

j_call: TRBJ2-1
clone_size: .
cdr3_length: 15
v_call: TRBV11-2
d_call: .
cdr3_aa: CASSHAAGPHNEQFF
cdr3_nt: TGTGCCAGCAGCCATGCCGCCGGGCCTCACAATGAGCAGTTCTTC

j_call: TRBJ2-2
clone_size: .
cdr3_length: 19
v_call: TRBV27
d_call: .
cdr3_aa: CASSLLGAGRGPNTGELFF
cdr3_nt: TGTGCCAGCAGTTTATTGGGCGCGGGCAGGGGACCGAACACCGGGGAGCTGTTTTTT

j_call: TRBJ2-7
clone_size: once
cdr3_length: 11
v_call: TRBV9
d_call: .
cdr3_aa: CALQSRREQYF
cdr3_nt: TGTGCCTTACAAAGCCGGAGGGAGCAGTACTTC

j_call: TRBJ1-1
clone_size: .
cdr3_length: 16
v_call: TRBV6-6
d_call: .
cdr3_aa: CASSYSSLQGNTEAFF
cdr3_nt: TGTGCCAGCAGTTACTCGTCCCTTCAGGGTAACACTGAAGCTTTCTTT

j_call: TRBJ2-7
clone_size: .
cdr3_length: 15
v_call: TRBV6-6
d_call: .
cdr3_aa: CASSYSPGQSSEQYF
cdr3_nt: TGTGCCAGCAGTTACTCGCCGGGACAATCTTCCGAGCAGTACTTC

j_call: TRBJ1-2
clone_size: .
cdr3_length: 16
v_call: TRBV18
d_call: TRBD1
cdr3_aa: CASSPDRGPLLDGYTF
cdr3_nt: TGTGCCAGCTCACCGGACAGGGGGCCCTTATTGGATGGCTACACCTTC

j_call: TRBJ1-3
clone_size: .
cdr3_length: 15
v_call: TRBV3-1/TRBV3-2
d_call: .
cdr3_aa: CASSHSLDPGNTIYF
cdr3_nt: TGTGCCAGCAGCCACTCCCTCGATCCTGGAAACACCATATATTTT

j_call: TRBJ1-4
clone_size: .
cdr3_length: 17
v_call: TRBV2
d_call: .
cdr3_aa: CASSEAVRVATNEKLFF
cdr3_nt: TGTGCCAGCAGTGAAGCGGTGAGGGTGGCAACTAATGAAAAACTGTTTTTT

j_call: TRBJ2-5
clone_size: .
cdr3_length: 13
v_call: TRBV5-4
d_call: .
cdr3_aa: CASSFPPGETQYF
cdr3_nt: TGTGCCAGCAGCTTCCCCCCGGGGGAGACCCAGTACTTC